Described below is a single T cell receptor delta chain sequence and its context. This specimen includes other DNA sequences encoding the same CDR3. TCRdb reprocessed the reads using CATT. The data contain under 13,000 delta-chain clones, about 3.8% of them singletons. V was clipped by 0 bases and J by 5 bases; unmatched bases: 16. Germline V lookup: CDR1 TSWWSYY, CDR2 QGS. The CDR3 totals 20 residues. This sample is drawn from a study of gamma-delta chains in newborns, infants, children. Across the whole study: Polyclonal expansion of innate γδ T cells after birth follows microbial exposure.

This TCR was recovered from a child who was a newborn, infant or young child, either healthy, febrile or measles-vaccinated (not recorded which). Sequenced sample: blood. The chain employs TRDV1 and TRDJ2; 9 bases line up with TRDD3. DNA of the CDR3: TGTGCTCTTGGGGAACTTTTGACCGCCCTACTGGGGGACCGTACAGCACAACTCTTCTTT. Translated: CALGELLTALLGDRTAQLFF.